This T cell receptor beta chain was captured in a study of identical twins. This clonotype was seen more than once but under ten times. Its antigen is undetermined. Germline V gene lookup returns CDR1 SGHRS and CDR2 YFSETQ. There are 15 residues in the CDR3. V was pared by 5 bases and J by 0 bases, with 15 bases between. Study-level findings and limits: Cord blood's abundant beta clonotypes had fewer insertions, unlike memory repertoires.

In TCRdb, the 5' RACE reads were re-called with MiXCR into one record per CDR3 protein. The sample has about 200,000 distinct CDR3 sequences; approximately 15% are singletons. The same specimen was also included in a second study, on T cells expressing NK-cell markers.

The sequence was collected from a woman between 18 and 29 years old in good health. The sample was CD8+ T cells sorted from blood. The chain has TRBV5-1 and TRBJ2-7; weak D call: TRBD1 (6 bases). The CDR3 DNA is TGCGCCAGCAGAACAGGCTTGGGGGCCTCCTACGAGCAGTACTTC. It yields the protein CASRTGLGASYEQYF.